Shown below are 28 T cell receptor beta chains from a single sample sequenced in a study of blood T cell repertoires in COVID-19. Libraries were prepared by immunoSEQ multiplex PCR; TCRdb keeps only in-frame clonotypes and omits some of them. The table has 200,000 to 250,000 clones, around 82% seen once. Input material: PBMCs or T cells enriched from blood (not recorded which). The receptor source for this set is a woman between 45 and 65 years old who had been exposed to COVID-19.

The chain is built from TRBV30 and TRBJ1-6; 8 nucleotides match TRBD1. CDR1 GTSNPN and CDR2 SVGIG come from the germline V gene (reference sequence). Trimming removed 2 bases from V and 3 bases from J; junction bases left unmatched: 3. This CDR3 contains 15 residues. This CDR3 is CAWSSTGDYNSPLHF. The CDR3 DNA follows: TGTGCCTGGAGTTCGACAGGGGACTATAATTCACCCCTCCACTTT.

The rearrangement joins TRBV19 to TRBJ1-5; 10 positions agree with TRBD1. This CDR3 has 15 amino acids. Germline CDR1 reads LNHDA; CDR2 reads SQIVND (reference sequence). V shed 4 bases, J shed 6 bases, and the junction held 6 bases outside the gene matches. The CDR3 bases are TGTGCCAGTAGTAGCGGGACAGGGGTAAGTCAGCCCCAGCATTTT. It codes for CASSSGTGVSQPQHF.

The CDR3 DNA reads as TGTGCCAGCAGCCGGACGGGAAGCCTGAACACTGAAGCTTTCTTT. Translation: CASSRTGSLNTEAFF. The genes are TRBV6-4 and TRBJ1-1; D is undetermined. The CDR3 has 15 residues. Germline-derived CDR1 and CDR2 are MRHNA and SNTAGT. The V gene lost 6 bases and the J gene lost 0 bases, with 14 bases spanning the gap.

The genes are TRBV7-2 and TRBJ2-2, with D unresolved. CDR3 length: 11 amino acids. V was clipped by 5 bases and J by 6 bases, with 4 bases between them. Per germline, CDR1 SGHTA and CDR2 FQGNSA. Here the CDR3 DNA reads TGTGCCAGCAGCCCTGCCGGGGAGCTGTTTTTT. This gives the protein CASSPAGELFF.

The chain employs TRBV11-2 and TRBJ2-4; perhaps TRBD1 as D (6 bases). V lost 5 bases and J 0 bases, leaving 14 bases between the germline ends. Germline V gene data show CDR1 as SGHAT and CDR2 as FQNNGV. The CDR3 sequence is 16 residues long. CDR3 residues: CASSPGQFLAKNIQYF. The CDR3 DNA reads TGTGCCAGCAGCCCTGGACAGTTTCTAGCCAAAAACATTCAGTACTTC.

The rearrangement joins TRBV2 to TRBJ1-6; perhaps TRBD1 as D (6 bases). In germline, CDR1 is SNHLY, CDR2 FYNNEI. The CDR3 is 14 residues long. The V end was cut by 6 bases, the J end by 9 bases, with 15 bases between. The CDR3: CASRETGTSSPLHF. DNA of the CDR3: TGTGCCAGCAGGGAAACAGGGACGAGTTCACCCCTCCACTTT.

The V gene is TRBV27, the J gene TRBJ1-1, with 7 bases lining up with TRBD1. The CDR3 covers 15 residues. After removal of 3 bases from V and 4 bases from J, the junction contained 8 bases not matched to a gene. CDR1 is MNHEY, CDR2 SMNVEV, per germline (reference sequence). The CDR3 protein is CASSFSRQGGTEAFF. The CDR3 DNA follows: TGTGCCAGCAGTTTTTCAAGACAGGGCGGCACTGAAGCTTTCTTT.

The chain is built from TRBV11-2 and TRBJ2-1; the match to TRBD1 covers 7 bases. Germline V gene lookup returns CDR1 SGHAT and CDR2 FQNNGV. The CDR3 has 18 amino acids. The J segment lost 7 bases and the V segment lost 2 bases, leaving 17 bases of the junction unmatched. DNA of the CDR3: TGTGCCAGCAGCTTAAGTATTTTGTGGGGACAGAGGGTGAATGAGCAGTTCTTC. This codes for CASSLSILWGQRVNEQFF.

The chain has TRBV2 and TRBJ1-2; no definite D call. V dropped 6 bases and J dropped 8 bases, with 16 bases sitting between them. Germline CDR1 reads SNHLY; CDR2 reads FYNNEI. This CDR3 comprises 13 residues. The CDR3 sequence: CASRETAEGGYTF. In DNA form, the CDR3 reads TGTGCCAGCAGGGAAACAGCGGAGGGCGGCTACACCTTC.

J is TRBJ2-1 and V is TRBV7-9; D is possibly TRBD1 (5 bases). The CDR3 has 11 amino acids. V was trimmed by 1 base and J by 14 bases, leaving 9 bases between them. Germline V gene data show CDR1 as SEHNR and CDR2 as FQNEAQ (reference sequence). The CDR3 spells CASSLGQGEFF. CDR3 bases: TGTGCCAGCAGCTTAGGGCAGGGCGAGTTCTTC.

This clone was observed at least ten times. The chain joins TRBV6-4 to TRBJ2-3; TRBD2 agrees at 11 bases. Germline V gene sequence: CDR1 MRHNA, CDR2 SNTAGT. V lost 5 bases and J lost 3; bases outside the gene matches: 7. The length of the CDR3 is 16 residues. The CDR3: CASSPATSGGTDTQYF. The CDR3 DNA reads as TGTGCCAGCAGTCCCGCAACTAGCGGGGGAACAGATACGCAGTATTTT.

The rearrangement links TRBV2 to TRBJ2-6; TRBD2 is a possible D gene (7 bases). Germline V gene data show CDR1 as SNHLY and CDR2 as FYNNEI. Trimming left V 4 bases short and J 2 bases short, with 15 bases between. This CDR3 contains 17 residues. This CDR3 reads CASSAWGGVPGANVLTF. The CDR3 DNA sequence: TGTGCCAGCAGTGCGTGGGGGGGCGTACCTGGGGCCAACGTCCTGACTTTC. The complete variable domain, with remaining parts taken from reference TRBV2 and TRBJ2-6, reads EPEVTQTPSHQVTQMGQEVILRCVPISNHLYFYWYRQILGQKVEFLVSFYNNEISEKSEIFDDQFSVERPDGSNFTLKIRSTKLEDSAMYFCASSAWGGVPGANVLTFGAGSRLTVL.

The chain recombines TRBV19 with TRBJ1-1; D is unresolved. Between the trimmed V and J ends, which lost 5 bases and 1 base, there was a span of 17 bases. Germline CDR1 is LNHDA and CDR2 is SQIVND (reference sequence). CDR3 length: 16 residues. The CDR3 sequence is CASSPGRVIENTEAFF. DNA of the CDR3: TGTGCCAGTAGTCCCGGGAGGGTAATTGAGAACACTGAAGCTTTCTTT. The full variable domain, its missing parts supplied by reference TRBV19 and TRBJ1-1, is DGGITQSPKYLFRKEGQNVTLSCEQNLNHDAMYWYRQDPGQGLRLIYYSQIVNDFQKGDIAEGYSVSREKKESFPLTVTSAQKNPTAFYLCASSPGRVIENTEAFFGQGTRLTVV.

J is TRBJ1-3 and V is TRBV28, with a weak D call TRBD1 (6 bases). This CDR3 comprises 13 residues. Per the germline V gene, CDR1 is MDHEN and CDR2 is SYDVKM. The ends were cut back, 6 bases at V and 4 bases at J, with 10 bases in the middle. The CDR3 loop reads CASRSTGGNTIYF. DNA for the CDR3: TGTGCCAGCAGGTCTACAGGGGGAAACACCATATATTTT.

At least ten counts were recorded for this clone. V gene TRBV9 combines with J gene TRBJ1-1; no clear D gene. The ends were cut back, 3 bases at V and 1 base at J, with 10 bases in the middle. The CDR3 runs 14 residues. The germline V gene has CDR1 SGDLS and CDR2 YYNGEE. The CDR3 coding sequence is TGTGCCAGCAGCGAGAATCAGGCGAACACTGAAGCTTTCTTT. This encodes CASSENQANTEAFF.

The V gene is TRBV29-1, the J gene TRBJ1-6, with TRBD1 identical over 7 bases. The germline V gene has CDR1 SQVTM and CDR2 ANQGSEA. The junction had 8 bases not matched to a gene; V was cut back by 7 bases and J by 5 bases. CDR3 size: 14 residues. In DNA form, the CDR3 reads TGCAGCGCCTCGACAGGGAGAGATAATTCACCCCTCCACTTT. Translating it yields CSASTGRDNSPLHF.

The chain joins TRBV7-2 to TRBJ2-3, with 16 bases aligning to TRBD2. The CDR3 runs 14 residues. After removal of 8 bases from V and 9 bases from J, the junction contained 5 bases not matched to a gene. CDR1 and CDR2 from the germline V gene are SGHTA and FQGNSA. CDR3 in amino acids: CASQEGLAGGTQYF. In DNA form, the CDR3 reads TGTGCCAGCCAAGAGGGACTAGCGGGGGGGACGCAGTATTTT.

The chain links TRBV3-1 (or the pseudogene TRBV3-2) to TRBJ1-6, with a possible D match to TRBD1 (6 bases). The germline V gene encodes CDR1 LGHDT and CDR2 YNNKEL (reference sequence). This CDR3 has 14 amino acids. The ends were cut back, 3 bases at V and 8 bases at J, with 11 bases in the middle. This CDR3 reads CASSHRGFDSPLHF. The CDR3 DNA follows: TGTGCCAGCAGCCATAGGGGGTTTGATTCACCCCTCCACTTT.

The genes are TRBV14 and TRBJ1-2, with D unclear. The CDR3 runs to 15 residues. V lost 0 bases, J lost 6 bases, and 14 bases lay in between. CDR1 and CDR2 (germline): SGHDN, FVKESK. CDR3 in amino acids: CASSQDQTAKNGYTF. The CDR3 bases are TGTGCCAGCAGCCAAGATCAAACAGCTAAAAATGGCTACACCTTC.

This chain uses TRBV24-1 with TRBJ2-3; D is perhaps TRBD1 (5 bases). In germline, CDR1 is KGHDR, CDR2 SFDVKD. With 7 bases removed from V and 6 bases from J, the gap between germline ends came to 16 bases. The CDR3 loop spans 14 amino acids. The CDR3 here is CATRDGLAGDTQYF. CDR3 nucleotide sequence: TGTGCCACCAGGGACGGCCTCGCAGGGGATACGCAGTATTTT.

The chain is built from TRBV27 and TRBJ2-5; 10 bases are a match to TRBD2. The trim removed 6 bases at V and 0 bases at J, leaving 4 bases unmatched. The germline V gene has CDR1 MNHEY and CDR2 SMNVEV (reference sequence). This CDR3 is 15 amino acids long. The CDR3 here is CASRRSGGNQETQYF. The CDR3 nucleotides are TGTGCCAGCAGACGTAGCGGGGGGAACCAAGAGACCCAGTACTTC.

On this clone itself: The junction and the germline gene differ at one end; a read error may be behind it. The chain couples TRBV12-3 or TRBV12-4 to TRBJ1-3; no definite D call. The CDR3 runs to 13 residues. The CDR3 DNA follows: TGTGCCAGCAGAGACACGGTAGGAAGCACCATATATTTT. Translation: CASRDTVGSTIYF.

This clone was seen many times. This chain joins TRBV19 and TRBJ1-2; D may be TRBD1 (5 bases). The CDR3 is made up of 16 amino acids. Trimming left V 0 bases short and J 4 bases short, with 15 bases between. Germline CDR1 LNHDA, CDR2 SQIVND (reference sequence). CDR3: CASSIDGGLPLYGYTF. The CDR3, as DNA: TGTGCCAGTAGTATAGACGGGGGGTTACCGCTCTATGGCTACACCTTC.

This sequence joins TRBV5-1 and TRBJ1-1, with D possibly TRBD1 on 5 matching bases. This CDR3 has 16 residues. Germline lookup yields CDR1 SGHRS and CDR2 YFSETQ. The V end was cut by 1 base, the J end by 1 base, with 14 bases between. CDR3 sequence: CASSLWTPTENTEAFF. CDR3 DNA sequence: TGCGCCAGCAGCTTGTGGACCCCGACAGAGAACACTGAAGCTTTCTTT. The full variable domain, rest sourced from reference TRBV5-1 and TRBJ1-1, is KAGVTQTPRYLIKTRGQQVTLSCSPISGHRSVSWYQQTPGQGLQFLFEYFSETQRNKGNFPGRFSGRQFSNSRSEMNVSTLELGDSALYLCASSLWTPTENTEAFFGQGTRLTVV.

This clone was seen just once. This rearrangement joins TRBV12-5 to TRBJ2-3; 8 positions match TRBD2. The ends lost 2 bases at V and 2 bases at J; junction bases unmatched: 6. The CDR3 is made up of 16 amino acids. In germline, CDR1 is LGHNT, CDR2 FRNRAP. This CDR3 reads CASGLLSSGLTDTQYF. The CDR3 nucleotides read TGTGCTAGTGGTTTGCTGTCTAGCGGGCTCACAGATACGCAGTATTTT.

CDR3 sequence: CASSEVRTGVGSPLHF. Written as DNA, the CDR3 is TGCGCCAGCAGTGAGGTCCGGACAGGGGTCGGTTCACCCCTCCACTTT. The V and J genes are TRBV10-2 and TRBJ1-6; 9 bases line up with TRBD1. The germline gives CDR1 WSHSY, CDR2 SAAADI. The CDR3 length is 16 residues. The V segment lost 2 bases and the J segment 9 bases; nucleotides outside the gene matches: 8.

Concerning this clone: Other DNA variants within this sample encode the same CDR3. CDR3 sequence reads: CASSEARGRTEAFF. In nucleotides, the CDR3 is TGTGCCAGCAGTGAAGCGCGAGGGAGGACTGAAGCTTTCTTT. The chain employs TRBV2 and TRBJ1-1; no clear D gene. Germline V CDR1 and CDR2: SNHLY, FYNNEI. With 0 bases removed from V and 5 bases from J, the gap between germline ends came to 10 bases. This CDR3 spans 14 amino acids.

This sequence joins TRBV5-4 and TRBJ1-4; D is possibly TRBD1 (6 bases). CDR1 and CDR2 (germline): SGHNT, YYREEE (reference sequence). Between the trimmed V and J ends, which lost 1 base and 0 bases, there was a span of 16 bases. The CDR3 runs 18 residues. CDR3 in DNA: TGTGCCAGCAGCTTGCGTGGATCCAGGGGAGCAACTAATGAAAAACTGTTTTTT. Protein product: CASSLRGSRGATNEKLFF. Combining the CDR3 with reference TRBV5-4 and TRBJ1-4 gives the whole variable domain ETGVTQSPTHLIKTRGQQVTLRCSSQSGHNTVSWYQQALGQGPQFIFQYYREEENGRGNFPPRFSGLQFPNYSSELNVNALELDDSALYLCASSLRGSRGATNEKLFFGSGTQLSVL.